The 8 T cell receptor beta chains presented below share a single source sample, sequenced in a study of cytomegalovirus exposure and HLA in healthy donors. The PCR used 60 Vbeta and 13 Jbeta primers. Sequenced by immunoSEQ multiplex PCR; TCRdb stores in-frame clones only, minus some. The sample has 80,000 to 100,000 clones, around 77% seen once. The sequenced sample consisted of PBMCs. Receptor source: a man aged 35-49 years in good health and CMV-seronegative.

The genes are TRBV7-9 and TRBJ2-1; D is possibly TRBD2 (6 bases). Germline V gene sequence: CDR1 SEHNR, CDR2 FQNEAQ (reference sequence). CDR3 length equals 12 residues. V lost 6 bases and J lost 10, with 13 bases in between. The CDR3 loop is CASRGGRDEQFF. CDR3 bases: TGTGCCAGCAGGGGGGGTAGGGACGAGCAGTTCTTC.

The rearrangement joins TRBV13 to TRBJ2-2; no clear D gene. V lost 2 bases, J lost 4 bases, and 14 bases lay in between. The CDR3 consists of 16 residues. Germline V gene data show CDR1 as PRHDT and CDR2 as FYEKMQ (reference sequence). The CDR3 nucleotides read TGTGCCAGCAGCTTATTCCGAGGCTCGTCCACCGGGGAGCTGTTTTTT. It specifies CASSLFRGSSTGELFF.

The chain uses TRBV19 and TRBJ1-5; 7 positions agree with TRBD1. After removal of 5 bases from V and 2 bases from J, the junction contained 6 bases not matched to a gene. The CDR3 runs 15 residues. Germline CDR1 and CDR2: LNHDA and SQIVND (reference sequence). This chain's CDR3 is CASSVDRAGNQPQHF. CDR3 DNA: TGTGCCAGTAGTGTCGACAGGGCGGGCAATCAGCCCCAGCATTTT.

The chain recombines TRBV7-9 with TRBJ2-3; TRBD2 might be the D (6 bases). Germline loops: CDR1 SEHNR, CDR2 FQNEAQ (reference sequence). This CDR3 has 15 residues. V was trimmed by 5 bases and J by 0 bases, leaving 12 bases between them. The CDR3 here is CASSTKRVSTDTQYF. The CDR3 DNA reads TGTGCCAGCAGCACTAAGCGGGTTAGCACAGATACGCAGTATTTT.

This chain connects TRBV10-2 to TRBJ1-2; maybe TRBD1 (5 bases). The CDR3 length is 16 residues. Trimming stripped 5 bases from V and 0 bases from J, with 16 bases between. Germline lookup yields CDR1 WSHSY and CDR2 SAAADI. The CDR3 spells CASSIQRQTANYGYTF. The CDR3, as DNA: TGCGCCAGCAGTATCCAAAGACAGACAGCTAACTATGGCTACACCTTC.

The V and J genes are TRBV28 and TRBJ2-1, with TRBD2 identical over 10 bases. CDR3 length equals 15 residues. CDR1 is MDHEN, CDR2 SYDVKM, per germline. This CDR3 is CATNSGLARANEQFF. CDR3 bases: TGTGCAACCAACTCGGGACTAGCGAGAGCCAATGAGCAGTTCTTC.

The V call is TRBV11-3, the J call TRBJ2-2; D possibly corresponds to TRBD2 (6 bases). Germline loops: CDR1 SGHNT, CDR2 YENEEA. There are 15 residues in the CDR3. V lost 1 base and J lost 4, with 10 bases in between. The CDR3 DNA sequence: TGTGCCAGCAGCTTAGGGACTAAGCCCACCGGGGAGCTGTTTTTT. Residues: CASSLGTKPTGELFF. Variable domain in full (rest from reference TRBV11-3 and TRBJ2-2): EAGVVQSPRYKIIEKKQPVAFWCNPISGHNTLYWYLQNLGQGPELLIRYENEEAVDDSQLPKDRFSAERLKGVDSTLKIQPAELGDSAVYLCASSLGTKPTGELFFGEGSRLTVL.

The rearrangement uses TRBV5-4 and TRBJ2-1; 10 nucleotides align to TRBD2. Per germline, CDR1 SGHNT and CDR2 YYREEE (reference sequence). The V segment lost 3 bases and the J segment 10 bases; nucleotides outside the gene matches: 10. CDR3 size: 15 residues. The CDR3 nucleotides read TGTGCCAGCAGCTCTATTTCAAGCGGGGGGGGCGAGCAGTTCTTC. Its protein product is CASSSISSGGGEQFF.